One and the same sample provided the 7 T cell receptor beta chains below, sequenced in a study of blood T cells in healthy people across ages. Combining a sample-barcoded 5' primer with a J-beta primer mix, a second PCR ran for about 7 to 12 cycles. A single record per CDR3 protein comes from TCRdb applying MiXCR to the 5' RACE reads. The top ten hold under 30% of the sample, which has nearly 800,000 distinct CDR3 sequences, approximately 60% seen once. Sequenced: blood. Source of these receptors: a man aged 35-49 years in good health.

This clonotype was counted a few times. V gene TRBV27 combines with J gene TRBJ2-2; D is unclear. The CDR3 consists of 14 residues. The germline V and J ends were trimmed by 2 bases and 1 base, with 5 bases remaining between them. The germline CDR1 and CDR2 sequences are MNHEY and SMNVEV (reference sequence). CDR3 region: CASSLRLNTGELFF. Written as DNA, the CDR3 is TGTGCCAGCAGTTTAAGGTTGAACACCGGGGAGCTGTTTTTT.

The chain is built from TRBV24-1 and TRBJ1-1; D is uncertain. Germline lookup yields CDR1 KGHDR and CDR2 SFDVKD. V lost 0 bases and J lost 9, with 4 bases in between. The CDR3 covers 11 residues. CDR3 amino acids: CATSDLGKAFF. CDR3 nucleotide sequence: TGTGCCACCAGTGATTTGGGGAAAGCTTTCTTT.

The chain combines TRBV20-1 with TRBJ1-5; D is unclear. Trimming took off 0 bases at V and 8 bases at J, with 5 bases between the two ends. This CDR3 comprises 11 residues. Germline CDR1 and CDR2: DFQATT and SNEGSKA (reference sequence). DNA of the CDR3: TGCAGTGCTAGAGATGCGGAGCCCCAGCATTTT. Protein: CSARDAEPQHF.

This chain connects TRBV21-1 to TRBJ2-3; the D call of TRBD2 is as the table states it, not checked on the DNA. TRBV21-1 is tagged as a pseudogene. This CDR3 is built from 11 residues. The CDR3 DNA reads TGTGTTAGAGGGGGGCCGGATACGCAGTATTTT. Its translation: CVRGGPDTQYF.

The V call is TRBV10-3, the J call TRBJ1-5, with a tentative D call TRBD1 (5 bases). The CDR3 sequence is 15 residues long. V was clipped by 0 bases and J by 4 bases, with 10 bases between them. The germline gives CDR1 ENHRY, CDR2 SYGVKD. The CDR3 sequence: CAISESGGENQPQHF. The CDR3 DNA reads as TGTGCCATCAGTGAGTCGGGGGGGGAGAATCAGCCCCAGCATTTT.

V is TRBV5-1 and J is TRBJ2-1, with 9 bases that match TRBD2. The germline CDR1 and CDR2 sequences are SGHRS and YFSETQ. V lost 2 bases, J lost 4 bases, and 7 bases stayed unmatched. The CDR3 runs to 16 residues. This CDR3 reads CASSFTSGGRYNEQFF. The CDR3 bases are TGCGCCAGCAGCTTCACGAGCGGGGGGCGATACAATGAGCAGTTCTTC.

The chain combines TRBV4-1 with TRBJ1-6, with D maybe TRBD1 (6 bases). This CDR3 has 17 amino acids. With 1 base removed from V and 6 bases from J, the gap between germline ends came to 16 bases. CDR1 and CDR2 from the germline V gene are MGHRA and YSYEKL. The CDR3 sequence is CASSQGDRSQRNSPLHF. DNA for the CDR3: TGCGCCAGCAGCCAAGGAGACAGGTCACAGCGTAATTCACCCCTCCACTTT.